A selection of T cell receptor beta chains follows, all from one sample in a study of CD8+ T cells in alopecia areata. Only in-frame clones appear in the TCRdb table, and some are missing; sequencing was by immunoSEQ multiplex PCR. The sample lists about 110,000 clones, roughly 50% seen once, with more than 10% in the top ten. Sequenced material: CD8+ T cells sorted from blood, taken at week 24, from a patient treated with tofacitinib. These TCRs come from a human donor with alopecia areata. The CDR3 runs from the conserved cysteine through the conserved F or W. D genes are given only for firm matches. A clone size is listed for some rows: how often the clone was seen (once, few, many), or a class if it is expanded.

J: TRBJ2-7
length: 14
D: NA
V: TRBV4-1
size: few
CDR3: CASSLRTQSYEQYF
DNA: TGCGCCAGCAGCCTCAGGACTCAGTCCTACGAGCAGTACTTC

J: TRBJ2-7
length: 13
D: NA
V: TRBV30
size: few
CDR3: CAWSADSSYEQYF
DNA: TGTGCCTGGAGTGCAGACAGTTCCTACGAGCAGTACTTC

J: TRBJ2-1
length: 11
D: NA
V: TRBV6-6
size: NA
CDR3: CASAVGVEQFF
DNA: TGTGCCAGCGCGGTTGGGGTTGAGCAGTTCTTC

J: TRBJ1-1
length: 13
D: NA
V: TRBV30
size: few
CDR3: CAWSVSLGTEAFF
DNA: TGTGCCTGGAGTGTATCGCTCGGGACTGAAGCTTTCTTT

J: TRBJ2-3
length: 11
D: NA
V: TRBV4-1
size: NA
CDR3: CASGGADTQYF
DNA: TGCGCCAGCGGGGGAGCAGATACGCAGTATTTT

J: TRBJ2-5
length: 13
D: NA
V: TRBV7-9
size: NA
CDR3: CASSPLVLETQYF
DNA: TGTGCCAGCAGCCCCCTAGTGTTGGAGACCCAGTACTTC

J: TRBJ2-7
length: 15
D: TRBD1
V: TRBV7-8
size: NA
CDR3: CASSFKQGFSYEQYF
DNA: TGTGCCAGCAGCTTCAAACAGGGGTTCTCCTACGAGCAGTACTTC

J: TRBJ1-6
length: 14
D: NA
V: TRBV13
size: NA
CDR3: CASSSRTDPSPLHF
DNA: TGTGCCAGCAGCTCTCGGACAGACCCTTCACCCCTCCACTTT

J: TRBJ2-2
length: 15
D: NA
V: TRBV9
size: NA
CDR3: CASSVAGPNTGELFF
DNA: TGTGCCAGCAGCGTAGCAGGACCGAACACCGGGGAGCTGTTTTTT

J: TRBJ2-7
length: 15
D: TRBD2
V: TRBV29-1
size: NA
CDR3: CSVEGSSGASYEQYF
DNA: TGCAGCGTTGAAGGGAGTAGCGGGGCCTCCTACGAGCAGTACTTC

J: TRBJ2-7
length: 16
D: NA
V: TRBV29-1
size: NA
CDR3: CSVVDVGLHTTYEQYF
DNA: TGCAGCGTTGTGGATGTCGGATTGCATACGACCTACGAGCAGTACTTC

J: TRBJ1-1
length: 16
D: NA
V: TRBV5-6
size: few
CDR3: CASSPPTDPWGTEAFF
DNA: TGTGCCAGCAGCCCCCCGACAGACCCATGGGGCACTGAAGCTTTCTTT

J: TRBJ1-6
length: 14
D: TRBD1
V: TRBV30
size: NA
CDR3: CAWSNGQGPSPLHF
DNA: TGTGCCTGGAGTAACGGACAGGGTCCTTCACCCCTCCACTTT

J: TRBJ2-2
length: 15
D: NA
V: TRBV7-2
size: NA
CDR3: CASSLYGADTGELFF
DNA: TGTGCCAGCAGCTTATACGGGGCGGACACCGGGGAGCTGTTTTTT

J: TRBJ2-2
length: 15
D: TRBD1
V: TRBV30
size: NA
CDR3: CAWSVLGQETGELFF
DNA: TGTGCCTGGAGTGTATTGGGACAGGAAACCGGGGAGCTGTTTTTT

J: TRBJ2-5
length: 16
D: NA
V: TRBV13
size: NA
CDR3: CASSPTARRGQETQYF
DNA: TGTGCCAGCAGCCCGACGGCTCGTCGCGGCCAAGAGACCCAGTACTTC

J: TRBJ2-7
length: 13
D: NA
V: TRBV29-1
size: few
CDR3: CSVDFGTNYEQYF
DNA: TGCAGCGTTGATTTCGGGACAAATTACGAGCAGTACTTC

J: TRBJ2-3
length: 16
D: TRBD2
V: TRBV2
size: NA
CDR3: CASSAHGDYQEDTQYF
DNA: TGTGCCAGCAGTGCCCACGGGGACTACCAAGAGGATACGCAGTATTTT

J: TRBJ1-5
length: 17
D: TRBD1
V: TRBV23-1
size: NA
CDR3: CASSRTGQGNCNQPQHF
DNA: TGCGCCAGCAGTCGAACGGGACAGGGAAATTGCAATCAGCCCCAGCATTTT

J: TRBJ1-2
length: 15
D: TRBD1
V: TRBV9
size: NA
CDR3: CASSLRTGGGYGYTF
DNA: TGTGCCAGCAGCCTCAGGACAGGTGGGGGCTATGGCTACACCTTC

J: TRBJ1-1
length: 15
D: TRBD1
V: TRBV30
size: NA
CDR3: CAWSFSNRGDTEAFF
DNA: TGTGCCTGGAGTTTTTCAAACAGGGGGGACACTGAAGCTTTCTTT

J: TRBJ2-3
length: 16
D: NA
V: TRBV5-6
size: NA
CDR3: CASSFVSPGPTDTQYF
DNA: TGTGCCAGCAGCTTTGTATCCCCGGGGCCCACAGATACGCAGTATTTT

J: TRBJ2-1
length: 14
D: TRBD1
V: TRBV7-9
size: few
CDR3: CASSTTGSGNEQFF
DNA: TGTGCCAGCAGCACGACAGGGTCGGGCAATGAGCAGTTCTTC

J: TRBJ1-5
length: 17
D: NA
V: TRBV7-2
size: NA
CDR3: CASSLAWPGARYQPQHF
DNA: TGTGCCAGCAGCTTAGCGTGGCCGGGGGCTAGATATCAGCCCCAGCATTTT

J: TRBJ2-5
length: 13
D: NA
V: TRBV13
size: NA
CDR3: CASSSRGRETQYF
DNA: TGTGCCAGCAGCTCCCGAGGGCGAGAGACCCAGTACTTC

J: TRBJ2-2
length: 15
D: NA
V: TRBV7-9
size: NA
CDR3: CASSLYRDGTGELFF
DNA: TGTGCCAGCAGCTTATACAGGGACGGCACCGGGGAGCTGTTTTTT

J: TRBJ1-1
length: 12
D: NA
V: TRBV6-5
size: NA
CDR3: CASTSSSTEAFF
DNA: TGTGCCAGCACCTCCTCAAGTACTGAAGCTTTCTTT

J: TRBJ1-2
length: 12
D: NA
V: TRBV29-1
size: NA
CDR3: CSVDKGPRDYTF
DNA: TGCAGCGTTGATAAAGGGCCACGGGACTACACCTTC